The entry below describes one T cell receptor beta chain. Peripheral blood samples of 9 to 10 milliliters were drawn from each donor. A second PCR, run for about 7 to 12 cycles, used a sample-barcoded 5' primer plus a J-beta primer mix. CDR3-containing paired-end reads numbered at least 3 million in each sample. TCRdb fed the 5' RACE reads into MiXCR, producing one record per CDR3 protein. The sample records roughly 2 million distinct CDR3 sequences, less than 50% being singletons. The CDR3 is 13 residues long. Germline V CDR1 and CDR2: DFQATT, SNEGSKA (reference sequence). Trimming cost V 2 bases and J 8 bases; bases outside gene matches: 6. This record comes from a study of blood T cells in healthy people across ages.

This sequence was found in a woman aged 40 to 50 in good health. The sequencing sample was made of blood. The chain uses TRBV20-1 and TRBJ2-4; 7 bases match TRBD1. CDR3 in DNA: TGCAGTGCTAGAAACAGGGGCCGGGACATTCAGTACTTC. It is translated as CSARNRGRDIQYF.